The entry that follows covers one T cell receptor (beta chain) sequence. Antigen unknown. These data come from a study of shared clonotypes between healthy human individuals. Findings of the study overall: Among non-shared clonotypes, generation probabilities were lower than among those shared by all four donors.

It was across several immunoSEQ plates that each subset's genomic DNA was evenly split. Using immunoSEQ multiplex PCR, the repertoire was profiled, and TCRdb retains in-frame clones only, with some absent. The repertoire holds roughly 2.1 million clones, with roughly 91% as singletons. Naive-designated CD8 cells lacked CD45RO, were positively enriched for CCR7, and omitted terminally differentiated effector memory CD45RA+ cells. Donors had no recently reported acute infections or vaccinations and were HIV-negative. Caucasian adults residing in Nashville, Tennessee made up all the donors. The TCR comes from a man aged 18 to 29 in good health. Some clones in this sample may be carry-over from other donors' samples. Sequencing used naive CD8+ T cells from PBMCs.

The CDR3 DNA reads TGCGCCAGCAGCTTGGAAGGAGTTTGGGAGCAGTACTTC. As protein: CASSLEGVWEQYF. The chain employs TRBV5-1 and TRBJ2-7; D call uncertain. V gave up 0 bases and J gave up 7 bases, with 11 bases separating them. The germline V gene has CDR1 SGHRS and CDR2 YFSETQ. The CDR3 length is 13 residues.